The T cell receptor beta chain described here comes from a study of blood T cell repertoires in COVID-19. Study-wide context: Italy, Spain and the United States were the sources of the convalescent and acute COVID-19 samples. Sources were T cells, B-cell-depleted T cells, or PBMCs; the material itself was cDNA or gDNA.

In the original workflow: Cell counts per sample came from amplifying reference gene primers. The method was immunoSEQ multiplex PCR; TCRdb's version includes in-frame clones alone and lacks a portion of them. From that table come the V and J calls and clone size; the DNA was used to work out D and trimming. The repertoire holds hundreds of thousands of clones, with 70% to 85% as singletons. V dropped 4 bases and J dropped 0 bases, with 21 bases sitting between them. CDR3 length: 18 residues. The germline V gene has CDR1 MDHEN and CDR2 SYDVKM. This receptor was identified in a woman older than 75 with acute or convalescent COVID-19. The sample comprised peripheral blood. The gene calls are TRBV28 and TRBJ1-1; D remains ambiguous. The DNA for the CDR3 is TGTGCCAGCAGTTCGACTACCCTAGGATTGGGGTTGAACACTGAAGCTTTCTTT. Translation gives CASSSTTLGLGLNTEAFF.